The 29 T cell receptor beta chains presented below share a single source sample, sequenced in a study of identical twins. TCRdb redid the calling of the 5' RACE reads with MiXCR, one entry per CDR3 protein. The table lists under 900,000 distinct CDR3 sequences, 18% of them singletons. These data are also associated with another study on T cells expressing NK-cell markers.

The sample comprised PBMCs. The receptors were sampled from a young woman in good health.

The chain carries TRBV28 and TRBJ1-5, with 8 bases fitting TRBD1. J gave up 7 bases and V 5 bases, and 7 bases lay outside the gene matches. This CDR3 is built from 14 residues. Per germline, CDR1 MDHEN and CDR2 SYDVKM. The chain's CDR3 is CASSPGQVTQPQHF. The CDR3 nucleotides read TGTGCCAGCAGTCCGGGACAGGTAACCCAGCCCCAGCATTTT.

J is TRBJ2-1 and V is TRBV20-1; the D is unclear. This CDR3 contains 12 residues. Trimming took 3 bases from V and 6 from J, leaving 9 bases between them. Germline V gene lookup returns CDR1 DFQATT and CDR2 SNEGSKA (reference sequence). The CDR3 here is CSASNPGNEQFF. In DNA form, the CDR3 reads TGCAGTGCTAGTAACCCGGGCAATGAGCAGTTCTTC.

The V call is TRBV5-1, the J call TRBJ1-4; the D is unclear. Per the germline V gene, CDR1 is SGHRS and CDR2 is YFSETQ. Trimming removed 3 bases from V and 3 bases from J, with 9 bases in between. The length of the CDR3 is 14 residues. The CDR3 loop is CASSWGPANEKLFF. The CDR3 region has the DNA TGCGCCAGCAGCTGGGGTCCTGCTAATGAAAAACTGTTTTTT.

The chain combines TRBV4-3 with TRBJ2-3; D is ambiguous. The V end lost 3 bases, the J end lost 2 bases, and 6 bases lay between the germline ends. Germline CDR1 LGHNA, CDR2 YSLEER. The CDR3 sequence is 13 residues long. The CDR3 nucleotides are TGCGCCAGCAGCCAGGGTTTCACAGATACGCAGTATTTT. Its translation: CASSQGFTDTQYF.

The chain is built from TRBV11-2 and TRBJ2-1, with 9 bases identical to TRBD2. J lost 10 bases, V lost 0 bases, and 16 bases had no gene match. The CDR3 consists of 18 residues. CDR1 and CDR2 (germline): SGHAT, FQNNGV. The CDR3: CASSLEGLAGVRGGEQFF. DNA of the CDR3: TGTGCCAGCAGCTTAGAAGGATTAGCGGGAGTGAGGGGGGGAGAGCAGTTCTTC. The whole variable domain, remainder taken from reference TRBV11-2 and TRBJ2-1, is EAGVAQSPRYKIIEKRQSVAFWCNPISGHATLYWYQQILGQGPKLLIQFQNNGVVDDSQLPKDRFSAERLKGVDSTLKIQPAKLEDSAVYLCASSLEGLAGVRGGEQFFGPGTRLTVL.

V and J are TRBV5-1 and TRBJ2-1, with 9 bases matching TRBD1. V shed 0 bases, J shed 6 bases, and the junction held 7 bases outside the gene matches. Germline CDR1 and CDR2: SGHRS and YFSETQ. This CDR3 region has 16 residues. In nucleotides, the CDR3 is TGCGCCAGCAGCTTGGGGTTCGGGACAGGGTTCAATGAGCAGTTCTTC. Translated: CASSLGFGTGFNEQFF.

CDR3 nucleotides: TGTGCCAGCAGTTTAATTCTGGCTAGCGTTGGCTCCTACGAGCAGTACTTC. Translated, it gives CASSLILASVGSYEQYF. The V call is TRBV12-3 or TRBV12-4, the J call TRBJ2-7; D is possibly TRBD2 (6 bases). This CDR3 is 17 amino acids long. V was trimmed by 2 bases and J by 0 bases, leaving 17 bases between them.

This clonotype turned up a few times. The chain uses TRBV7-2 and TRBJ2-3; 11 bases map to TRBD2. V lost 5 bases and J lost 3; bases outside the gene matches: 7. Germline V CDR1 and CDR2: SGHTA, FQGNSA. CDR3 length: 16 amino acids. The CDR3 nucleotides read TGTGCCAGCAGCAAGGGGACTAGCGGCCGAACAGATACGCAGTATTTT. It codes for CASSKGTSGRTDTQYF.

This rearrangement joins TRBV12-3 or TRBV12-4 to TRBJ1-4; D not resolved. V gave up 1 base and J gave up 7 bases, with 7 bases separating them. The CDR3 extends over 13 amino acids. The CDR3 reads CASSLGRAEKLFF. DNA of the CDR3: TGTGCCAGCAGTTTAGGGCGGGCTGAAAAACTGTTTTTT.

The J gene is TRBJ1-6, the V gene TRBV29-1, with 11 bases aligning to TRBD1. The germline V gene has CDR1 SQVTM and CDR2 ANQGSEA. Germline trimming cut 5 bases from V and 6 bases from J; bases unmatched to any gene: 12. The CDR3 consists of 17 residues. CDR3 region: CSVSGQGAGMSNSPLHF. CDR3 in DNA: TGCAGCGTTTCAGGACAGGGGGCCGGAATGTCTAATTCACCCCTCCACTTT.

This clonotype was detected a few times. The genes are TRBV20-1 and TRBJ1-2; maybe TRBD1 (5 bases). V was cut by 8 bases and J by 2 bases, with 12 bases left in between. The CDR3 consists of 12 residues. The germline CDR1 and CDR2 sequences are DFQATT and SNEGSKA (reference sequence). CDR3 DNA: TGCAGTCCATTCCAGGGAAACTATGGCTACACCTTC. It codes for CSPFQGNYGYTF.

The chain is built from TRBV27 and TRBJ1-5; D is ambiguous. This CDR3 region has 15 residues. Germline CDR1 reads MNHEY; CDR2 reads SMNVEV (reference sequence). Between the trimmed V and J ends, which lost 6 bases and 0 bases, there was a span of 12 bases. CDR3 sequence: CASSVGGNSNQPQHF. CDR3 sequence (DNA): TGTGCCAGCAGCGTTGGAGGGAATAGCAATCAGCCCCAGCATTTT.

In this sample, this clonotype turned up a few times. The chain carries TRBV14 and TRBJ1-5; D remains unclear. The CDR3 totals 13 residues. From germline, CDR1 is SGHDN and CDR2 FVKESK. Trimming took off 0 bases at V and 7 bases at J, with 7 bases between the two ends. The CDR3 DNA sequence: TGTGCCAGCAGCCAAGATTCCAGCCAGCCCCAGCATTTT. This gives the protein CASSQDSSQPQHF. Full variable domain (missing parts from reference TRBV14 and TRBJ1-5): EAGVTQFPSHSVIEKGQTVTLRCDPISGHDNLYWYRRVMGKEIKFLLHFVKESKQDESGMPNNRFLAERTGGTYSTLKVQPAELEDSGVYFCASSQDSSQPQHFGDGTRLSIL.

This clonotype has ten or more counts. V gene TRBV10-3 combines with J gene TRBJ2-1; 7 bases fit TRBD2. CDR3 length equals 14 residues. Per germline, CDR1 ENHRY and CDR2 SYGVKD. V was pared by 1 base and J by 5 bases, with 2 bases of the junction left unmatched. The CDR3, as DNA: TGTGCCATCAGTGAGTTAGGGACTAACAATGAGCAGTTCTTC. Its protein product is CAISELGTNNEQFF.

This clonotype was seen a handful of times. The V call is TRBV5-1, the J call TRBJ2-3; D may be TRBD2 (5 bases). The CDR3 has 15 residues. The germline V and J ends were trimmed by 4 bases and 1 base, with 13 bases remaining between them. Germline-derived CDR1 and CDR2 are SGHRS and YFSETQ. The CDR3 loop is CASSLVEAGTDTQYF. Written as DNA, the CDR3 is TGCGCCAGCAGCCTCGTCGAAGCGGGCACAGATACGCAGTATTTT. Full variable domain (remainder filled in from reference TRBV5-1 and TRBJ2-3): KAGVTQTPRYLIKTRGQQVTLSCSPISGHRSVSWYQQTPGQGLQFLFEYFSETQRNKGNFPGRFSGRQFSNSRSEMNVSTLELGDSALYLCASSLVEAGTDTQYFGPGTRLTVL.

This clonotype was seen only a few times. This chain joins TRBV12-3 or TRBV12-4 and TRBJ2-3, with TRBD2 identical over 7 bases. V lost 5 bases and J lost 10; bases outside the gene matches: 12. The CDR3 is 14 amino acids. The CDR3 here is CASSMPGLPAAQYF. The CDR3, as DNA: TGTGCCAGCAGTATGCCGGGACTACCGGCCGCGCAGTATTTT.

DNA of the CDR3: TGTGCCACCAGCAGAGCCGGAGATACGCAGTATTTT. It is translated as CATSRAGDTQYF. The J gene is TRBJ2-3, the V gene TRBV15; D ambiguous. V was shortened by 1 base and J by 5 bases, with 4 bases between the two germline ends. The germline V gene has CDR1 LNHNV and CDR2 YYDKDF (reference sequence). The CDR3 covers 12 residues.

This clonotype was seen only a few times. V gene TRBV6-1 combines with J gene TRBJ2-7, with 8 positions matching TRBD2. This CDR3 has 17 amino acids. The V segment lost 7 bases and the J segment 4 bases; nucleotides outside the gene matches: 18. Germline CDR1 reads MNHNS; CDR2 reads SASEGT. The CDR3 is CASTYVAGGRSAYEQYF. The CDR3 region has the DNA TGTGCCAGCACCTACGTAGCCGGCGGGAGGAGCGCGTACGAGCAGTACTTC.

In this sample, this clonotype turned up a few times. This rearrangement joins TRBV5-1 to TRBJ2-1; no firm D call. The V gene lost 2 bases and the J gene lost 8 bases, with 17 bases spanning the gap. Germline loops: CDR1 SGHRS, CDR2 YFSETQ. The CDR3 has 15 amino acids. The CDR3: CASSLGLDLGDEQFF. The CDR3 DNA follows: TGCGCCAGCAGCTTAGGTCTAGACCTCGGCGATGAGCAGTTCTTC.

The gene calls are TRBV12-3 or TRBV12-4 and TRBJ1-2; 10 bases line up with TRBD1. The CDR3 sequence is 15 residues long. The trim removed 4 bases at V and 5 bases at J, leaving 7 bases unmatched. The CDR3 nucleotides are TGTGCCAGCAGTTCGACCGGGACAGGGGTTTATGGCTACACCTTC. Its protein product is CASSSTGTGVYGYTF.

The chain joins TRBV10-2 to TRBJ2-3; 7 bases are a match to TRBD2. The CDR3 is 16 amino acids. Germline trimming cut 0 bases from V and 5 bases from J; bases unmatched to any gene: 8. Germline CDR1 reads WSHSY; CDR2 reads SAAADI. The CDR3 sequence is CASSESSLAGEDTQYF. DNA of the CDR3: TGCGCCAGCAGTGAGTCAAGCCTGGCGGGGGAAGATACGCAGTATTTT.

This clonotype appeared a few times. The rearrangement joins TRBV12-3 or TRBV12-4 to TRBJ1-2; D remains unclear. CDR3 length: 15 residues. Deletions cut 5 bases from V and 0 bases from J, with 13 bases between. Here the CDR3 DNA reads TGTGCCAGCAGTGCCTCGGCAAGAGCTAACTATGGCTACACCTTC. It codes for CASSASARANYGYTF.

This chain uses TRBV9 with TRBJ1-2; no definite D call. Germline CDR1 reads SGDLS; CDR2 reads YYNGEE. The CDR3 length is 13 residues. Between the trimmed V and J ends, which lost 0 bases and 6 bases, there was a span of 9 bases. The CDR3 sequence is CASSVGVADGYTF. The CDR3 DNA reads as TGTGCCAGCAGCGTAGGGGTAGCGGATGGCTACACCTTC.

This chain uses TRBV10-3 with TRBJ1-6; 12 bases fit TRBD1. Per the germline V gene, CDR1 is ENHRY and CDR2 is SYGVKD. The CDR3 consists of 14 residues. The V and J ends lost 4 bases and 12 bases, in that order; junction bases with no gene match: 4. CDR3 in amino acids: CAISAGQGALPLHF. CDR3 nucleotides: TGTGCCATCAGTGCGGGACAGGGGGCCTTACCCCTCCACTTT.

The CDR3 spells CASSPGVAVNEQFF. In nucleotides, the CDR3 is TGTGCCAGCAGCCCCGGGGTAGCGGTCAATGAGCAGTTCTTC. The V call is TRBV6-1, the J call TRBJ2-1; TRBD2 might be the D (6 bases). V was shortened by 6 bases and J by 6 bases, with 15 bases between the two germline ends. Per germline, CDR1 MNHNS and CDR2 SASEGT. The CDR3 sequence is 14 residues long.

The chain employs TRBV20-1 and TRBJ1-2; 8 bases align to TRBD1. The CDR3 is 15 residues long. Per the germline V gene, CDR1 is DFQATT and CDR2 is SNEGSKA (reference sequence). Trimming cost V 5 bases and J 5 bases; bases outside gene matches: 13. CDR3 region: CSARNADRARYGYTF. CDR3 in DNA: TGCAGTGCTCGGAATGCGGACAGGGCCAGGTATGGCTACACCTTC.

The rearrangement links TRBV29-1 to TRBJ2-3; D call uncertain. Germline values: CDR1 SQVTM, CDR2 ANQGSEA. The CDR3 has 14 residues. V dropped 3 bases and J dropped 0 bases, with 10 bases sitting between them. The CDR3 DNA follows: TGCAGCGTTGACCCGAGCGCAAGCACAGATACGCAGTATTTT. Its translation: CSVDPSASTDTQYF.

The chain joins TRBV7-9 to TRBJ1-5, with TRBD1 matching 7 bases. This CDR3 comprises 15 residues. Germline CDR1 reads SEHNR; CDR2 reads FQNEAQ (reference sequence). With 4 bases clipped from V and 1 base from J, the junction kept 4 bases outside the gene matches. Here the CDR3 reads CASSSDRDSNQPQHF. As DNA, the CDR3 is TGTGCCAGCAGCTCCGACAGGGACAGCAATCAGCCCCAGCATTTT.

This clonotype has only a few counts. This chain's CDR3 is CASTRADHTEAFF. CDR3 DNA: TGTGCCAGCACCAGGGCGGACCACACTGAAGCTTTCTTT. The chain employs TRBV6-1 and TRBJ1-1; D possibly corresponds to TRBD1 (5 bases). The CDR3 runs 13 residues. The germline gives CDR1 MNHNS, CDR2 SASEGT. V shed 7 bases and J shed 3 bases, with 12 bases lying between them.